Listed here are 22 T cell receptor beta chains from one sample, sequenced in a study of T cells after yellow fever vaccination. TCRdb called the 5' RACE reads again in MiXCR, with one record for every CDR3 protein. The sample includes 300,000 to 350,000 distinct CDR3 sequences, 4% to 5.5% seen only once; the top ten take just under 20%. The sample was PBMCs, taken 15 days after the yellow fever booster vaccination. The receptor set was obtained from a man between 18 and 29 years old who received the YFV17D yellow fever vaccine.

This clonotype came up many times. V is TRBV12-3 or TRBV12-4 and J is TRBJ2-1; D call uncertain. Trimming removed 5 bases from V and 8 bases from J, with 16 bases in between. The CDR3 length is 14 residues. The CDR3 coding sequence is TGTGCCAGCAGTGTTACTATTCGAGGCGATGAGCAGTTCTTC. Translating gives CASSVTIRGDEQFF.

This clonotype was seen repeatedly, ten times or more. CDR3 amino acids: CATSDPGQGIDTQYF. CDR3 DNA sequence: TGTGCCACCAGTGATCCTGGACAGGGGATAGATACGCAGTATTTT. The chain uses TRBV24-1 and TRBJ2-3, with TRBD1 matching 9 bases. V lost 3 bases and J lost 5; bases outside the gene matches: 5. The CDR3 runs 15 residues. Germline V gene sequence: CDR1 KGHDR, CDR2 SFDVKD.

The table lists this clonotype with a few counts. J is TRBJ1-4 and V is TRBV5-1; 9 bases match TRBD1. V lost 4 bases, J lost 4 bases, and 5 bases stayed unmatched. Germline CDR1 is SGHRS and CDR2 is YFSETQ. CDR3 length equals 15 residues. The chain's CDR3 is CASSRSGQGNEKLFF. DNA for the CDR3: TGCGCCAGCAGCAGATCGGGACAGGGTAATGAAAAACTGTTTTTT. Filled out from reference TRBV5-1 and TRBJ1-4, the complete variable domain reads KAGVTQTPRYLIKTRGQQVTLSCSPISGHRSVSWYQQTPGQGLQFLFEYFSETQRNKGNFPGRFSGRQFSNSRSEMNVSTLELGDSALYLCASSRSGQGNEKLFFGSGTQLSVL.

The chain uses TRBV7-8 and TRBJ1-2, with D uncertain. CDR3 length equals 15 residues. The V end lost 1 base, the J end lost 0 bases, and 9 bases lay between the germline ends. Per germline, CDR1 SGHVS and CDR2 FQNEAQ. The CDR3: CASSLGGSSNYGYTF. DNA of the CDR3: TGTGCCAGCAGCTTAGGAGGATCTTCTAACTATGGCTACACCTTC.

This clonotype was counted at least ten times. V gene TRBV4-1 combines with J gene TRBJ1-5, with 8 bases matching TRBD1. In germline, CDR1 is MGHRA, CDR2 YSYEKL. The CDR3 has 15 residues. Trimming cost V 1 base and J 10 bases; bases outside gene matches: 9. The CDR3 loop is CASSQGGQGSGPQHF. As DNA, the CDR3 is TGCGCCAGCAGCCAAGGAGGACAGGGAAGTGGTCCCCAGCATTTT.

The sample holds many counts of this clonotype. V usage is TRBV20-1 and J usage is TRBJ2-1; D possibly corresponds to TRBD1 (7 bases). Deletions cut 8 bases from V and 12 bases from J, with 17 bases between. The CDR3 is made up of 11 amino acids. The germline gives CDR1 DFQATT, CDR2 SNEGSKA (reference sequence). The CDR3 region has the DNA TGCAGTATATCAGGGGGGACCCGGCAGTTCTTC. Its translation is CSISGGTRQFF.

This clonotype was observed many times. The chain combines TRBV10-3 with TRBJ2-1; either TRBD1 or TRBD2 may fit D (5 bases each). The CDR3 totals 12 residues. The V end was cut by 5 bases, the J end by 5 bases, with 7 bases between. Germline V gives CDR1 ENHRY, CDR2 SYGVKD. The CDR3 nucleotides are TGTGCCATCAGTAGAGGGGACAATGAGCAGTTCTTC. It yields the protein CAISRGDNEQFF.

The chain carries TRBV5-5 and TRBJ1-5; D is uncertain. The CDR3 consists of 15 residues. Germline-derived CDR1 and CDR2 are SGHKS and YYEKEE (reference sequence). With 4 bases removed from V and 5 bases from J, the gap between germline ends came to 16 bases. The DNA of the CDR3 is TGTGCCAGCAGCCCCTATGGTGGGGTCGATCAGCCCCAGCATTTT. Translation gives CASSPYGGVDQPQHF.

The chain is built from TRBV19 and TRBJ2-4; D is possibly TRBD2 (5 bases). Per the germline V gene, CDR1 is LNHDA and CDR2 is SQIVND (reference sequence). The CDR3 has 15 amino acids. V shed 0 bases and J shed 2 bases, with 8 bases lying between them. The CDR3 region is CASSIDEGSKNIQYF. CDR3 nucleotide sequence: TGTGCCAGTAGTATAGATGAGGGTTCCAAAAACATTCAGTACTTC.

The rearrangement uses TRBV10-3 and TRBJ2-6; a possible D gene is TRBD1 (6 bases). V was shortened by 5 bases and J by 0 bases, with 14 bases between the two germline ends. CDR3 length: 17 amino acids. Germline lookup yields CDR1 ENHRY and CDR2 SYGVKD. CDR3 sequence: CAISPTGSNSGANVLTF. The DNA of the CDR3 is TGTGCCATCAGTCCTACAGGGTCCAACTCTGGGGCCAACGTCCTGACTTTC.

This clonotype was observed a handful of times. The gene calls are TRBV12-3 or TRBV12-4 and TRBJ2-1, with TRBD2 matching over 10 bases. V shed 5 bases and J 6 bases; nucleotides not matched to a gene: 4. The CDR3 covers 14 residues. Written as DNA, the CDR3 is TGTGCCAGCAGTCCACGGACTAGCGGCAATGAGCAGTTCTTC. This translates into CASSPRTSGNEQFF.

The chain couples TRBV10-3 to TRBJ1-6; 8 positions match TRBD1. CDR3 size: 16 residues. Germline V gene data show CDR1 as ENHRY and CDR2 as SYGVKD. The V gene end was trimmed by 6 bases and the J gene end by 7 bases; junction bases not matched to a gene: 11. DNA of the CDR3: TGTGCCATCAGAACCGGGACAGGTCCCATAAATTCACCCCTCCACTTT. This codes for CAIRTGTGPINSPLHF.

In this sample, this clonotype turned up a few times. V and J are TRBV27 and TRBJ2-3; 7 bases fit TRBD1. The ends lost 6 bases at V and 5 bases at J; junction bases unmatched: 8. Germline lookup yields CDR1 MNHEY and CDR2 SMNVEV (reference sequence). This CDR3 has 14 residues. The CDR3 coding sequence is TGTGCCAGCAGCAAGACAGGGTCAGAAGATACGCAGTATTTT. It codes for CASSKTGSEDTQYF.

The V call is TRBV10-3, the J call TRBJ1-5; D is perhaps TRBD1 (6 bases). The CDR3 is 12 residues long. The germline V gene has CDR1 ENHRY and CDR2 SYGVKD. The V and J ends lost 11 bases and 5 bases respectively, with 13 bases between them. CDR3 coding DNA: TGTGCCGCAGCACAGGGTGATCAGCCCCAGCATTTT. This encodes CAAAQGDQPQHF.

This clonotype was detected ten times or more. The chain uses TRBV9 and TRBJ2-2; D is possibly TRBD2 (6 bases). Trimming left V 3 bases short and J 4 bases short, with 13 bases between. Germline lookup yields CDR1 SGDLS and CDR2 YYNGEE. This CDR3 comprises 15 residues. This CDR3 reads CASSARGGTTGELFF. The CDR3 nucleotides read TGTGCCAGCAGCGCCCGAGGAGGGACCACCGGGGAGCTGTTTTTT.

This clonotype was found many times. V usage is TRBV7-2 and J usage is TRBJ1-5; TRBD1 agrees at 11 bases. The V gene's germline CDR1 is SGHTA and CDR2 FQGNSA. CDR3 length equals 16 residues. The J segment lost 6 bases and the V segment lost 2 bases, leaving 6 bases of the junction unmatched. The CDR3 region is CASSLNGQGAFQPQHF. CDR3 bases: TGTGCCAGCAGCTTAAATGGACAGGGGGCCTTTCAGCCCCAGCATTTT. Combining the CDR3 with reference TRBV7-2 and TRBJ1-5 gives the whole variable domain GAGVSQSPSNKVTEKGKDVELRCDPISGHTALYWYRQSLGQGLEFLIYFQGNSAPDKSGLPSDRFSAERTGGSVSTLTIQRTQQEDSAVYLCASSLNGQGAFQPQHFGDGTRLSIL.

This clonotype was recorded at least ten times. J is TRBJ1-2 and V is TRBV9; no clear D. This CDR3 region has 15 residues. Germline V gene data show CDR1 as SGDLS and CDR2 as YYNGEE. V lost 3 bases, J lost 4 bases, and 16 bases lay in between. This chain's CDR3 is CASSAAGSTGYGYTF. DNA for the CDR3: TGTGCCAGCAGCGCCGCGGGATCTACCGGCTATGGCTACACCTTC.

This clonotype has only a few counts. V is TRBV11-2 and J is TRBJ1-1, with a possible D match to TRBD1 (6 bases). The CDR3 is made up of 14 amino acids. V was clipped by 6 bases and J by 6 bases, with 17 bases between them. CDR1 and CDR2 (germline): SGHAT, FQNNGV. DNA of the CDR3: TGTGCCAGCAGATCATCAGGGGTAGGCGCTGAAGCTTTCTTT. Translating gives CASRSSGVGAEAFF.

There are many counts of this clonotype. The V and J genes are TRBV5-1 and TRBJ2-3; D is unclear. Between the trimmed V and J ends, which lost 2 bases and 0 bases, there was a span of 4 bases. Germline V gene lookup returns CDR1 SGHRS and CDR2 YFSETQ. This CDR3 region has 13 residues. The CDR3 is CASSLDSTDTQYF. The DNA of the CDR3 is TGCGCCAGCAGCTTAGACAGCACAGATACGCAGTATTTT.

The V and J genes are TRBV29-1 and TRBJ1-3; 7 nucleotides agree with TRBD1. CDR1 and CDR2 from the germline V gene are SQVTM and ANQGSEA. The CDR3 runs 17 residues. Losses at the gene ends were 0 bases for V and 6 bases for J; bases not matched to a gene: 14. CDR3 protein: CSVEDRTGGFGVNTIYF. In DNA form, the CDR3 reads TGCAGCGTTGAAGATCGGACAGGCGGGTTTGGCGTAAACACCATATATTTT.

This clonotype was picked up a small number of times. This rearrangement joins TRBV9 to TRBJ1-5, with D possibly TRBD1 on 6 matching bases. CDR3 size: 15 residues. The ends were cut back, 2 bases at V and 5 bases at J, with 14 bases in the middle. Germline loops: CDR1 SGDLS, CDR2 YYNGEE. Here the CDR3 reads CASSVGEGEDQPQHF. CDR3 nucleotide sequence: TGTGCCAGCAGCGTCGGAGAGGGGGAGGATCAGCCCCAGCATTTT.

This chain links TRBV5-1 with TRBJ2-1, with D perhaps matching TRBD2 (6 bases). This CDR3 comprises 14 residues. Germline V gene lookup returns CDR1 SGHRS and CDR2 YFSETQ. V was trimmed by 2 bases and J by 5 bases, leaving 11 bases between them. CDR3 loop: CASSFWGDNNEQFF. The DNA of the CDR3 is TGCGCCAGCAGCTTTTGGGGGGATAACAATGAGCAGTTCTTC. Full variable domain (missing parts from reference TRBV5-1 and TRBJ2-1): KAGVTQTPRYLIKTRGQQVTLSCSPISGHRSVSWYQQTPGQGLQFLFEYFSETQRNKGNFPGRFSGRQFSNSRSEMNVSTLELGDSALYLCASSFWGDNNEQFFGPGTRLTVL.